This TCR beta chain was recovered during a study of cytomegalovirus exposure and HLA in healthy donors. The CDR3 has 18 amino acids. The V end lost 4 bases, the J end lost 3 bases, and 27 bases lay between the germline ends. Germline V lookup: CDR1 SQVTM, CDR2 ANQGSEA. TCRdb's copy holds only in-frame clones and misses some; the assay was immunoSEQ multiplex PCR. The top ten clones hold 30% of a sample with fewer than 150,000 clones, 70% to 85% of them seen once. The sample was PBMCs. This TCR came from a man younger than 40 in good health and CMV-seropositive. The V gene is TRBV29-1, the J gene TRBJ2-5; possibly TRBD2 for D (5 bases). CDR3 loop: CSVGPSGRSIMREETQYF. In nucleotides, the CDR3 is TGCAGCGTTGGTCCTAGTGGTAGAAGCATAATGAGGGAAGAGACCCAGTACTTC.